This T cell receptor (beta chain) was sequenced during a study of CD8+CD57+ T cells in acquired aplastic anemia. As for the study in general: Researchers reported that healthy donors averaged approximately 10 million reads for CD4+ cells.

The template for TCR beta VDJ and CDR3 sequence profiling was genomic DNA. MiXCR, applied by TCRdb to the reads, yields one record per CDR3 protein. The sample consists of 100,000 to 150,000 distinct CDR3 sequences, more than 40% of them appearing once. General study findings and limits: Twenty-nine shared CD8+ CDR3s appeared highly expressed within patients' immunodominant clones.

Per the germline V gene, CDR1 is ENHRY and CDR2 is SYGVKD. This CDR3 is built from 16 residues. V lost 5 bases, J lost 4 bases, and 8 bases stayed unmatched. On this clonotype itself: Its antigen remains unknown.

The origin of this receptor is a human donor in good health, serving as a control. Sample: sorted CD4+, CD8+, or CD8+CD57+ T cells (not recorded which) from PBMCs. The chain uses TRBV10-3 and TRBJ2-5, with 12 bases fitting TRBD2. CDR3 DNA: TGTGCCATCAGTCCGACTAGCGGGGGCAGGGGAGAGACCCAGTACTTC. Its translation is CAISPTSGGRGETQYF.